What follows describes a single TCR beta chain. From germline, CDR1 is LNHDA and CDR2 SQIVND (reference sequence). Between the trimmed V and J ends, which lost 4 bases and 6 bases, there was a span of 10 bases. The length of the CDR3 is 12 residues. This sample was taken from a study of Ad26.COV2.S vaccination and SARS-CoV-2 variants. Treatment in this sample: approximately 18 received Ad26.COV2.S at low or high dose, single or two shots; 5 received placebo; per-sample allocation not given. After the first vaccine or placebo injection, samples were drawn on day 63. TCRdb's table, derived via immunoSEQ multiplex PCR, lists solely in-frame clones and lacks some. Of 400,000 to 450,000 clones listed, 90% were seen once; the top ten hold approximately 12%.

The sample consisted of peripheral blood, taken in a trial of Ad26.COV2.S vaccine versus placebo. This clonotype was sampled from a person aged 18-65 years who received the Ad26.COV2.S COVID-19 vaccine or a placebo. The V and J genes are TRBV19 and TRBJ2-7; D unresolved. CDR3 DNA sequence: TGTGCCAGTAGTAGTGTAAGGCGCGAGCAGTACTTC. Its translation: CASSSVRREQYF. The variable domain in full, completed from reference TRBV19 and TRBJ2-7, reads DGGITQSPKYLFRKEGQNVTLSCEQNLNHDAMYWYRQDPGQGLRLIYYSQIVNDFQKGDIAEGYSVSREKKESFPLTVTSAQKNPTAFYLCASSSVRREQYFGPGTRLTVT.